Sequencing of this T cell receptor (beta chain) was carried out in a study of long-term antiretroviral therapy in people with HIV (dated by TCRdb to the early 2020s). About the full investigation: The earliest samples were collected approximately a decade before the 2015 WHO recommendation for immediate ART, a period when ART was typically delayed until CD4 counts fell. This retrospective serial study examined whether starting ART and sustained HIV suppression were associated with changes in the composition and diversity of the TRB repertoire in peripheral blood. A total of 192 cryopreserved PBMC samples were contributed to the cohort by 30 adults with confirmed HIV infection, with samples collected serially over a mean of roughly six years (range 1-12). About 40% of the roughly 30 participants with HIV were female. Test extractions of a monoclonal T-cell line alongside approximately 34 polyclonal samples showed no cross-contamination during QIAcube processing. The investigation overall reported the following: Samples dated from the mid-2000s to the late 2010s, and the ART regimens used may be less effective than current ones. Inferences about post-ART repertoire changes are limited because no data were available on ART adherence, viral resistance or therapy changes. Owing to limited PBMC availability, only the TCR beta chain was sequenced, without alpha chain pairing. Because cell numbers in pre-ART samples were limited, unsorted PBMC were profiled instead of sorted CD4+ and CD8+ T cells. CDR3 length ranges in HIV repertoires were narrower than in controls, and network structure suggested an antigen-experienced repertoire with only a slight naive shift after ART. Starting ART was linked to a significant rise in TRB diversity, yet even with long-term ART the diversity remained significantly lower than in transplant donor controls. Expanded TRB clones identified before ART initiation dominated the repertoire across all time points, though the dominance fluctuated and decreased in many PLHIV after ART.

To be included, a participant needed at least one PBMC sample from before ART initiation plus at least two post-ART samples. Every participant with HIV received treatment in the United States of America. Before DNA extraction, cryopreserved samples containing roughly 1-10 million PBMC were thawed and washed. At the time of the earliest PBMC sample, participants with HIV were aged between about 23 and 54 years. Each participant contributed PBMC samples from 1-4 timepoints before ART initiation and 2-8 timepoints after ART initiation, with a median of 7 samples. Serial HIV viral load, CD4+ T-cell count, ART history and demographic data were obtained for every participant. Using a Qiagen kit on a QIAcube, genomic DNA was extracted from unsorted PBMC, with samples processed in batches of 12. The immunoSEQ hsTCRB v3.0 assay was used at survey level resolution for TRB variable region sequencing. A depth of roughly 40,000-55,000 T-cell genomes per sample was targeted for TRB sequencing. An Illumina MiSeq with a v3 150-cycle kit was used to sequence the pooled TRB libraries. In the original analysis: Repertoire analysis ran in R within a reproducible Nextflow workflow covering QC, data transformation and analysis. LymphoSeq2, an R package for AIRR-Seq data exploration, was used to implement custom analyses. A few samples yielding fewer than 5000 total TRB sequences were excluded, leaving approximately 190 analyzed HIV repertoires. Among the 188 retained HIV repertoires, 55 to 60 were collected before ART initiation and approximately 130 were collected after ART initiation. Each repertoire was downsampled to 5000 TRB nucleotide sequences, and summary statistics were averaged across 100 downsampling iterations. The analysis kept only TRB sequences whose CDR3 regions were at least seven amino acids long. A Shannon entropy-derived clonality score and the Gini coefficient were used to measure diversity. In repertoire networks, the top 5000 CDR3 amino acid sequences were linked whenever an edit distance of one separated two sequences. Antigen specificity groups and MHC restriction were predicted for TRB CDR3 amino acid sequences with GLIPH2. CDR3 amino acid sequences were matched against VDJdb and McPAS-TCR to flag known CMV, EBV, HIV or tissue antigen associations. Pre-ART, post-ART and control groups were compared with Wilcoxon signed-rank tests and Holm-Bonferroni correction. This is the immuneACCESS table as TCRdb keeps it, with only in-frame sequences that have V and J called. A part of the clones is gone; compared with another copy, unresolved V genes explain less than half, and the rest is unexplained. The V and J calls and clone size come from that table; D and trimming were worked out from the DNA. In this sample the table shows tens of thousands of clones, around 83% of which occur a single time. Together, the top ten hold approximately 4.8% of the sample.

In the germline V gene (reference sequence), CDR1 corresponds to MNHEY and CDR2 to SMNVEV. Unmatched junction bases come to 13, with V trimmed by 4 bases and J by 0 bases. From the cysteine up to the phenylalanine, the CDR3 has a length of 18 residues. Only the CDR3 DNA is retained, 54 bases long and in frame from the first base. In the case of this clone: There is no known antigen for this receptor. Base qualities were left out, and no much larger clone turns up one base away.

This sequence uses TRBV27 and TRBJ1-1; 8 bases in the junction line up with TRBD1. Sequenced here: unsorted PBMCs, sampled 0.8 years after starting antiretroviral therapy. The sequence derives from a woman in her 30s with HIV. The CDR3 protein: CASSSRQGMGGMNTEAFF. The nucleotide sequence reads TGTGCCAGCAGTTCTAGACAGGGGATGGGGGGCATGAACACTGAAGCTTTCTTT.